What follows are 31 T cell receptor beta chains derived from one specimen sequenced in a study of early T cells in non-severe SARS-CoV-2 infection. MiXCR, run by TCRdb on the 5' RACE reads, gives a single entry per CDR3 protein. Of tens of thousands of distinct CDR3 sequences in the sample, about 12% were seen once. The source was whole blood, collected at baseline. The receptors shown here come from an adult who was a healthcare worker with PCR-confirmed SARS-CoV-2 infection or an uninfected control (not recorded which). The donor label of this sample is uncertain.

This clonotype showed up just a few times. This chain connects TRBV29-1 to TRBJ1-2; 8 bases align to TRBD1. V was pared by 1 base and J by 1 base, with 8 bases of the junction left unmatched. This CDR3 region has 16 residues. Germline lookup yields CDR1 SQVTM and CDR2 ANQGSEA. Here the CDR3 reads CSVEAPGQEINYGYTF. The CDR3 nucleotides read TGCAGCGTTGAAGCTCCGGGACAGGAGATTAACTATGGCTACACCTTC. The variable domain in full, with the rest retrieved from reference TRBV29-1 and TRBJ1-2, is SAVISQKPSRDICQRGTSLTIQCQVDSQVTMMFWYRQQPGQSLTLIATANQGSEATYESGFVIDKFPISRPNLTFSTLTVSNMSPEDSSIYLCSVEAPGQEINYGYTFGSGTRLTVV.

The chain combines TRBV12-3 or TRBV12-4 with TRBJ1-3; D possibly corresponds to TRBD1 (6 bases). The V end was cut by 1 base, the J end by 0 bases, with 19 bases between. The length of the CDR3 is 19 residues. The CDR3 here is CASSLGLLGTDSSGNTIYF. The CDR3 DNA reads TGTGCCAGCAGTTTAGGTCTCCTCGGGACGGACAGCTCTGGAAACACCATATATTTT.

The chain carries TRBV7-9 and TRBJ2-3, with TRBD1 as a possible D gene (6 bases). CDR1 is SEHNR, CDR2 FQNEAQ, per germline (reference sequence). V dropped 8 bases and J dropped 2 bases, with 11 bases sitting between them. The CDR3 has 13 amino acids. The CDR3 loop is CASGGHNTDTQYF. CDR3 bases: TGTGCCAGCGGGGGCCATAACACAGATACGCAGTATTTT. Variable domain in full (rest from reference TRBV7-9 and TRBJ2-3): DTGVSQNPRHKITKRGQNVTFRCDPISEHNRLYWYRQTLGQGPEFLTYFQNEAQLEKSRLLSDRFSAERPKGSFSTLEIQRTEQGDSAMYLCASGGHNTDTQYFGPGTRLTVL.

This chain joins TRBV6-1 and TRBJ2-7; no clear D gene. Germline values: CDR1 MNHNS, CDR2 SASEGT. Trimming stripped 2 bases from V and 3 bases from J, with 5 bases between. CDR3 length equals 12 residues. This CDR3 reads CASSELSYEQYV. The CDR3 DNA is TGTGCCAGCAGTGAACTGAGCTACGAGCAGTACGTC.

The CDR3 region is CASTQRSYEQYV. The CDR3 bases are TGTGCCAGCACCCAACGCTCCTACGAGCAGTACGTC. The chain combines TRBV6-5 with TRBJ2-7, with no clear D. V shed 7 bases and J shed 0 bases, with 7 bases lying between them. Germline loops: CDR1 MNHEY, CDR2 SVGAGI. The CDR3 totals 12 residues.

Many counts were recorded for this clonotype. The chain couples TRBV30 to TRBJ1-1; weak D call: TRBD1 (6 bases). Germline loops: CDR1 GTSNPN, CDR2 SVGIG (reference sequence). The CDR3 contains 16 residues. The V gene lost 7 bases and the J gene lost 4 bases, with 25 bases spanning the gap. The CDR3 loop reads CALLNKRGRGTTEAFF. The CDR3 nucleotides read TGTGCCTTACTAAACAAGCGGGGCAGGGGAACCACTGAAGCTTTCTTT.

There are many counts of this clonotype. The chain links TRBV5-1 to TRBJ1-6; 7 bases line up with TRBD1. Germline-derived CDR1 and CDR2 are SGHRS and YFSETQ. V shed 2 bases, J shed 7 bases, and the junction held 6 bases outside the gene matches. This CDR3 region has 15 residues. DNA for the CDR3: TGCGCCAGCAGCTTATCGACAGGGCCCAATTCACCCCTCCACTTT. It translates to CASSLSTGPNSPLHF.

The CDR3 protein is CASSYRRDVSNQPQHF. CDR3 DNA: TGTGCCAGCAGTTACCGCCGGGACGTTAGCAATCAGCCCCAGCATTTT. The V gene is TRBV6-6, the J gene TRBJ1-5; D is perhaps TRBD1 (5 bases). Germline lookup yields CDR1 MNHNY and CDR2 SVGAGI (reference sequence). V lost 2 bases and J lost 0, with 11 bases in between. The length of the CDR3 is 16 residues.

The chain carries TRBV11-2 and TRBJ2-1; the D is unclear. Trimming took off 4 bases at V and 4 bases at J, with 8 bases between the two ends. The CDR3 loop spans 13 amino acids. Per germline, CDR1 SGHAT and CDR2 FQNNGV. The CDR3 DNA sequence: TGTGCCAGCAGCTCCTCGGAATACAATGAGCAGTTCTTC. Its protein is CASSSSEYNEQFF.

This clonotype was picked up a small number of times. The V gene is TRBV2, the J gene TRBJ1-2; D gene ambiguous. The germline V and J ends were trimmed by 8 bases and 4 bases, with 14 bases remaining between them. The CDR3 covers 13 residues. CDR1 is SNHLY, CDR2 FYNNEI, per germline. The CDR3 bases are TGTGCCAGCGTTTTTGGGAGTTTCTATGGCTACACCTTC. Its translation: CASVFGSFYGYTF.

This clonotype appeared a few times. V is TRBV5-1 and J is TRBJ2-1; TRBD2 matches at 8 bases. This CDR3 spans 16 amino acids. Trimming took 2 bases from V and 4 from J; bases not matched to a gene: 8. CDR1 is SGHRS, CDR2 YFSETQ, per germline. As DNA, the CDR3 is TGCGCCAGCAGCTTTGGAGCGGGGGTTGGTTACAATGAGCAGTTCTTC. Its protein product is CASSFGAGVGYNEQFF.

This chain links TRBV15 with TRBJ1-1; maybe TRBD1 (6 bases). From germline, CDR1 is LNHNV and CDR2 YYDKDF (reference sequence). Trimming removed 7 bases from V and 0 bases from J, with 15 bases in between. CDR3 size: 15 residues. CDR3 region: CATTLIGGLNTEAFF. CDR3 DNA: TGTGCCACCACACTCATCGGGGGCTTGAACACTGAAGCTTTCTTT.

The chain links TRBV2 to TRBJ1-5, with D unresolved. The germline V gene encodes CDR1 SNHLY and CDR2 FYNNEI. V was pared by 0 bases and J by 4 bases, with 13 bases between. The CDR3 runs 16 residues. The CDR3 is CASSEASIGRNQPQHF. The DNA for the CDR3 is TGTGCCAGCAGTGAAGCTAGTATCGGGAGGAATCAGCCCCAGCATTTT.

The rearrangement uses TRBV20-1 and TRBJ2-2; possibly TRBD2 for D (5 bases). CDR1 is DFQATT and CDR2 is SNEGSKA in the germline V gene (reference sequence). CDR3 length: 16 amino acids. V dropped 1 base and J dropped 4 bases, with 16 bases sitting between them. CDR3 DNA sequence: TGCAGTGCTAGAGGACCGGGAACGACAATCACCGGGGAGCTGTTTTTT. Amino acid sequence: CSARGPGTTITGELFF.

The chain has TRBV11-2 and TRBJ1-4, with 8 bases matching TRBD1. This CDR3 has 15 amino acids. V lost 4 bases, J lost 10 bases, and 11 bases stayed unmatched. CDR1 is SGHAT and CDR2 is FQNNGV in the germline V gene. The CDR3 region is CASSSLTGGVGKLFF. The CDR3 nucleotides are TGTGCCAGCAGCTCACTAACAGGGGGGGTTGGAAAACTGTTTTTT.

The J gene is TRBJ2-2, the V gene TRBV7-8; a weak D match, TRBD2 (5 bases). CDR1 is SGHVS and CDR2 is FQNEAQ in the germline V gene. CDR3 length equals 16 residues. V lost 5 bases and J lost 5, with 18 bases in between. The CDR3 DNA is TGTGCCAGCAGCCGAGGCCTGACCGGCGGGACCGGGGAGCTGTTTTTT. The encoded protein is CASSRGLTGGTGELFF.

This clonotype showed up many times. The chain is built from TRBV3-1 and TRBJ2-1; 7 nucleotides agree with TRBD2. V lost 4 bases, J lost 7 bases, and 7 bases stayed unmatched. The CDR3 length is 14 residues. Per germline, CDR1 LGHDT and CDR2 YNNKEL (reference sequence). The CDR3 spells CASSLRTSRNEQFF. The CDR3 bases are TGTGCCAGCAGCCTGAGGACTAGTAGAAATGAGCAGTTCTTC.

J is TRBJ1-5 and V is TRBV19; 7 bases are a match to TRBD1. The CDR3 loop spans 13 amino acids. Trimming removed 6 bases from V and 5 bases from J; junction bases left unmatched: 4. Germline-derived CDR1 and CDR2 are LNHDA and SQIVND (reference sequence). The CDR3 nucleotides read TGTGCCAGTAGCCGAGACAGGGATCAGCCCCAGCATTTT. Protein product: CASSRDRDQPQHF.

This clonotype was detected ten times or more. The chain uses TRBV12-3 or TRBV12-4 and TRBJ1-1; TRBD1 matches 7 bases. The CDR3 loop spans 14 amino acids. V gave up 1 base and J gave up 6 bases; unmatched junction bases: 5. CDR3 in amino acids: CASSLVEGASEAFF. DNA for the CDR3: TGTGCCAGCAGTTTAGTGGAGGGGGCCTCTGAAGCTTTCTTT.

As DNA, the CDR3 is TGCAGCGTTGAACAACAGGCCTCTGGAAACACCATATATTTT. Translated: CSVEQQASGNTIYF. The V gene is TRBV29-1, the J gene TRBJ1-3, with D possibly TRBD1 on 5 matching bases. CDR3 length: 14 amino acids. Per the germline V gene, CDR1 is SQVTM and CDR2 is ANQGSEA. Trimming cost V 2 bases and J 0 bases, with 8 bases left between them.

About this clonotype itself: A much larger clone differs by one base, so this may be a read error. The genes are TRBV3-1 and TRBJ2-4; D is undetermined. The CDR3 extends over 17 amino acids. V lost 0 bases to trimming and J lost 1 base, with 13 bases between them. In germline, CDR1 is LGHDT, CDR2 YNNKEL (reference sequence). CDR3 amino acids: CASSQDRWVGAKNIQYF. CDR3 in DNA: TGTGCCAGCAGCCAAGATCGGTGGGTAGGGGCCAAAAACATTCAGTACTTC.

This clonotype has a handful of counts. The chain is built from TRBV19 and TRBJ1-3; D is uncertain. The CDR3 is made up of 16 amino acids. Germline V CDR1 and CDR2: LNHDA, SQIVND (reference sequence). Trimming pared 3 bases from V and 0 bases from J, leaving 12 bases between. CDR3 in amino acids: CASSMTGPSSGNTIYF. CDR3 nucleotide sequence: TGTGCCAGTAGTATGACTGGACCGTCCTCTGGAAACACCATATATTTT.

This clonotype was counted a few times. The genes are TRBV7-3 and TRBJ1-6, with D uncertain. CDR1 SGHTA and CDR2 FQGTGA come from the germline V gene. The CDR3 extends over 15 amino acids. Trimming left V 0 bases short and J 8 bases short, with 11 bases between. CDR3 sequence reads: CASSLTVALDSPLHF. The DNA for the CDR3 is TGTGCCAGCAGCTTAACGGTTGCCCTGGATTCACCCCTCCACTTT.

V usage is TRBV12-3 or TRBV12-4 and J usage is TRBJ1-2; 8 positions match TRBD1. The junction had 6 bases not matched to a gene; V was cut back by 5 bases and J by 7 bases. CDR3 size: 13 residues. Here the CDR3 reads CASSPTGVVGYTF. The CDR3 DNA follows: TGTGCCAGCAGTCCGACAGGGGTAGTTGGCTACACCTTC.

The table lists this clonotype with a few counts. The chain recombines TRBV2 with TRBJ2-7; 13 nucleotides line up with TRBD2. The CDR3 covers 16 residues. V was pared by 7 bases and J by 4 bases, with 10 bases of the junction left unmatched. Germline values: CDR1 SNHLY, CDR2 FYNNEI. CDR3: CASTELAGGPLYEQYV. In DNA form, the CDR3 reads TGTGCCAGCACCGAACTAGCGGGGGGGCCTTTATACGAGCAGTACGTC.

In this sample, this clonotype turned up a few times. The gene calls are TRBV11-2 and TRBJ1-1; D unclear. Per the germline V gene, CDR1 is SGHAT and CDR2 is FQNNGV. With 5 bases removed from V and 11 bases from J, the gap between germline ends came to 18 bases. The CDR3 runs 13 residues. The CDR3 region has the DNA TGTGCCAGCAGCCAGGCAGGATCGGTCGAGGCTTTCTTT. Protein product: CASSQAGSVEAFF.

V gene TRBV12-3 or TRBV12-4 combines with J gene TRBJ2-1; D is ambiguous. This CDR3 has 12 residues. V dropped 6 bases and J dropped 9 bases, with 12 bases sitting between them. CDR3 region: CASRPGRTEQFF. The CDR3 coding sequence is TGTGCCAGCAGACCCGGAAGGACTGAGCAGTTCTTC.

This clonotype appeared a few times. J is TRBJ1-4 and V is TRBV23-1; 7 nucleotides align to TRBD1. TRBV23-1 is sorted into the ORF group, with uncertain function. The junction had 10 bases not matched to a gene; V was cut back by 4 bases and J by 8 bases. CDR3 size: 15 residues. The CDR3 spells CASSRHRGAIEKLFF. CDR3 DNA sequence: TGCGCCAGCAGTCGCCACAGGGGCGCCATCGAAAAACTGTTTTTT.

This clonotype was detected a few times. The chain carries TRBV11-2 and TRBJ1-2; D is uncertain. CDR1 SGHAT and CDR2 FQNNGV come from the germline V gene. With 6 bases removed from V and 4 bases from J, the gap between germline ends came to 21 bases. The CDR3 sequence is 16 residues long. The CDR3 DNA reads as TGTGCCAGCAGGAGGGTTATGGGAAGACGGGGCTATGGCTACACCTTC. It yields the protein CASRRVMGRRGYGYTF.

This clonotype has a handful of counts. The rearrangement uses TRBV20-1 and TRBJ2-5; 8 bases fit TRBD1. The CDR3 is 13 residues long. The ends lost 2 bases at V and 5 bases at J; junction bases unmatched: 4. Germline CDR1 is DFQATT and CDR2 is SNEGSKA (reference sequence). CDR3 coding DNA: TGCAGTGCTAGAAGGACAGGGAGGGAGACCCAGTACTTC. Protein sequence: CSARRTGRETQYF.

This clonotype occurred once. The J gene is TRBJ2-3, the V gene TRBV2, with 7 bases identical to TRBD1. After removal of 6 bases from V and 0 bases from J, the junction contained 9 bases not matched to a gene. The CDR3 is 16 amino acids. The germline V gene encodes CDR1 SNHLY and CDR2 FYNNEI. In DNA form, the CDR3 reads TGTGCCAGCAGCGATCCGGGACAGCGAAGCACAGATACGCAGTATTTT. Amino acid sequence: CASSDPGQRSTDTQYF.